This T cell receptor beta chain was found in a study of CXCR3-negative and CXCR3-positive naive CD8 T cells. Turning to the study itself: Approximately 140 million TRB reads were obtained in total, which works out to about 1.5 +/- 0.3 million per library. General study findings and limits: More hydrophobic TRB CDR3s occurred in CXCR3-positive than in CXCR3-negative naive cells. TRBV-TRBJ usage was alike in naive CXCR3-negative and CXCR3-positive cells but differed in memory cells. Diversity was high in both naive subsets and much lower in memory cells.

Each TRB cDNA library was prepared by 5' RACE (with UMI labels). TCRdb re-called the 5' RACE reads, yielding one record per CDR3 amino acid sequence without DNA. This sample's table reports some 130,000 distinct CDR3 sequences. A remark on this clonotype: Its matching antigen is unknown.

The CDR3 runs 15 residues. Germline lookup yields CDR1 DFQATT and CDR2 SNEGSKA (reference sequence). The sequencing input was naive CXCR3+ CD8+ T cells from blood. Subset denoted: CD45RO-CCR7+CD27+CD95- naive CD8+ T cells expressing CXCR3 (TNR3+). This clonotype originated in a human donor in good health. Some clones in this sample may be carry-over from other donors' samples. This sequence joins TRBV20-1 and TRBJ2-5; the TRBD2 assignment by TCRdb is unverifiable without DNA. The CDR3 reads CSARSGGLLQETQYF.